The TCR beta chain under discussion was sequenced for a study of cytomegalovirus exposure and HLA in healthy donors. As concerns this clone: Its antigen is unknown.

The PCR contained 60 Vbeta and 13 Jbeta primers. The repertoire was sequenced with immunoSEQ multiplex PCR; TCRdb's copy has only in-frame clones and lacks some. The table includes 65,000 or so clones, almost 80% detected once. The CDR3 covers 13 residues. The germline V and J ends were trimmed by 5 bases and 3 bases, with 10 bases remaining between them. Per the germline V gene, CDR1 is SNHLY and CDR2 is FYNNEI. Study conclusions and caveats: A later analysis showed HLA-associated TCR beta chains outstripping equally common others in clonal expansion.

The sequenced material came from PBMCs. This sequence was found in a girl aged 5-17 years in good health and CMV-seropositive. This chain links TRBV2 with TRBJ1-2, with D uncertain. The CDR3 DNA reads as TGTGCCAGCAGTAATTCACCGGACTATGGCTACACCTTC. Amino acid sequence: CASSNSPDYGYTF.